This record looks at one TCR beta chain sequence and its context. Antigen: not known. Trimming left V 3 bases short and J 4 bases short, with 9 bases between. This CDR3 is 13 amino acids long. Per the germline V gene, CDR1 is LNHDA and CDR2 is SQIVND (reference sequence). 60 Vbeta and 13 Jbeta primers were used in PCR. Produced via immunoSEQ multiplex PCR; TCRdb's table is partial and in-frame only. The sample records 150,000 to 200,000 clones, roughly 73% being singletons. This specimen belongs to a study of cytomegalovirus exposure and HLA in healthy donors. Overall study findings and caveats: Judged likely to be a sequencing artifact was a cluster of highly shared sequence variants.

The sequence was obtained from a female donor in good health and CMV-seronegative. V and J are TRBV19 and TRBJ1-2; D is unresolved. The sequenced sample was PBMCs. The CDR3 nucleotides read TGTGCCAGTAGTATTGAGGCAAGCTATGGCTACACCTTC. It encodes CASSIEASYGYTF.